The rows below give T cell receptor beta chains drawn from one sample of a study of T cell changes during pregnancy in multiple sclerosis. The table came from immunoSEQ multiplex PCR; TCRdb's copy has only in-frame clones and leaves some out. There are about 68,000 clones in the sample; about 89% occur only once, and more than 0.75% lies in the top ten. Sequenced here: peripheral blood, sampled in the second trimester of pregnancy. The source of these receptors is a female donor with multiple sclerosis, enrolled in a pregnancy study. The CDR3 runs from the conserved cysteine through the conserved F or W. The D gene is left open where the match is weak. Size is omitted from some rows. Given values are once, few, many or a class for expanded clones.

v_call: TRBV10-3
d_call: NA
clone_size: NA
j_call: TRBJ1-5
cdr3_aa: CAISESWAPEEGQPQHF
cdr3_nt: TGTGCCATCAGTGAGTCGTGGGCCCCGGAGGAAGGTCAGCCCCAGCATTTT

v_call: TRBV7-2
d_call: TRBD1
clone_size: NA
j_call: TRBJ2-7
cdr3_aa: CASSPARGTGVEQYF
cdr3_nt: TGTGCCAGCAGCCCGGCGAGGGGGACAGGGGTCGAGCAGTACTTC

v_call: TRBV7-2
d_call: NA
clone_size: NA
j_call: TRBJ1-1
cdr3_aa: CASSPLGGLTEAFF
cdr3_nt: TGTGCCAGCAGCCCTCTTGGGGGGTTGACTGAAGCTTTCTTT

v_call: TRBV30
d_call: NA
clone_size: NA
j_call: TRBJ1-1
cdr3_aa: CAWSITENTEAFF
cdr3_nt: TGTGCCTGGAGTATTACAGAAAACACTGAAGCTTTCTTT

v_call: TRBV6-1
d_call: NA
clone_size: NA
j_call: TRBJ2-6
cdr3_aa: CASSTGASGANVLTF
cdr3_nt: TGTGCCAGCAGTACAGGTGCCTCTGGGGCCAACGTCCTGACTTTC

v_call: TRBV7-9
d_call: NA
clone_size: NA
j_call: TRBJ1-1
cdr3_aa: CASSLAEVNTEAFF
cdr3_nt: TGTGCCAGCAGCTTGGCGGAGGTGAACACTGAAGCTTTCTTT

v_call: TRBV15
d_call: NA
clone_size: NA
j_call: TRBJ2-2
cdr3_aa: CATSRDSHGELFF
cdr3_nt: TGTGCCACCAGCAGGGACAGCCACGGGGAGCTGTTTTTT

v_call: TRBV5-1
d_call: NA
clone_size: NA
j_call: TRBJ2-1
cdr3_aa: CASSLGISGYNEQFF
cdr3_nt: TGCGCCAGCAGCTTGGGAATCTCAGGGTACAATGAGCAGTTCTTC

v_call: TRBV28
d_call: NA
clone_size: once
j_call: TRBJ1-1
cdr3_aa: CASSFRGGNTEAFF
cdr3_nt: TGTGCCAGCAGTTTTAGGGGGGGGAACACTGAAGCTTTCTTT

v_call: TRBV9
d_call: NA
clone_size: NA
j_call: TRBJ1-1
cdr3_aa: CASSGGFDSTEAFF
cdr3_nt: TGTGCCAGCAGCGGAGGGTTTGATAGCACTGAAGCTTTCTTT

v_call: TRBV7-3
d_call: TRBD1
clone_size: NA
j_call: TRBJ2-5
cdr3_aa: CASSLLGWGTGHQETQYF
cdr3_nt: TGTGCCAGCAGCTTACTTGGGTGGGGGACAGGGCACCAAGAGACCCAGTACTTC

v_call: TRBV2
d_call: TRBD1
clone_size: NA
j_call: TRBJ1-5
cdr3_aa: CASSERTGGYNQPQHF
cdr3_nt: TGTGCCAGCAGTGAAAGGACAGGGGGTTACAATCAGCCCCAGCATTTT

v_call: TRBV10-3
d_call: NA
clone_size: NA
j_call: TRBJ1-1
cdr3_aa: CAISGNGGNTEAFF
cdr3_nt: TGTGCCATCAGTGGTAACGGAGGGAACACTGAAGCTTTCTTT

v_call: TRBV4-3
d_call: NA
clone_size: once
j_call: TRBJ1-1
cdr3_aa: CASSRLLTENTEAFF
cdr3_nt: TGCGCCAGCAGCCGCCTCTTGACAGAAAACACTGAAGCTTTCTTT

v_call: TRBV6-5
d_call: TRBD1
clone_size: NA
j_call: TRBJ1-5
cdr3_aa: CASSRQGESNQPQHF
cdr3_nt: TGTGCCAGCAGCCGACAGGGGGAGAGCAATCAGCCCCAGCATTTT

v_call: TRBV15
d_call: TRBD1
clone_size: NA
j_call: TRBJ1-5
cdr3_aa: CATSGGTGGQPQHF
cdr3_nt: TGTGCCACCAGCGGTGGGACAGGGGGGCAGCCCCAGCATTTT

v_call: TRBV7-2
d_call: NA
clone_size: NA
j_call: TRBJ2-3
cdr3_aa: CASSQRFTDTQYF
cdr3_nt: TGTGCCAGCAGCCAGCGCTTCACAGATACGCAGTATTTT

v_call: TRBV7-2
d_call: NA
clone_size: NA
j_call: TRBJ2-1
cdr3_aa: CASSLRGASPYNEQFF
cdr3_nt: TGTGCCAGCAGCCTTAGAGGAGCCTCGCCTTACAATGAGCAGTTCTTC

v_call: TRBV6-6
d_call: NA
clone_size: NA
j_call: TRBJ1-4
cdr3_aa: CASSTGPFSELFF
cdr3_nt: TGTGCCAGCAGCACAGGACCCTTCTCGGAACTGTTTTTT

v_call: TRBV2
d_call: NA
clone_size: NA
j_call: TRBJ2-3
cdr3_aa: CASSEVGGTDTQYF
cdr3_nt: TGTGCCAGCAGTGAAGTAGGGGGCACAGATACGCAGTATTTT

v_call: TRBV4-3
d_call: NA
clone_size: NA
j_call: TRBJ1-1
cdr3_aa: CASSQEEGTEAFF
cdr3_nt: TGCGCCAGCAGCCAAGAGGAGGGCACTGAAGCTTTCTTT

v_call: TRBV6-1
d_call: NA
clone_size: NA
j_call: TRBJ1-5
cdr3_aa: CATAWGDGSNQPQHF
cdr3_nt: TGTGCCACCGCTTGGGGAGACGGGTCAAATCAGCCCCAGCATTTT

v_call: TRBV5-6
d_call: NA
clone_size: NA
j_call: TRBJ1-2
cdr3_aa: CASSFAGGPYGYTF
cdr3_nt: TGTGCCAGCAGTTTCGCGGGGGGCCCCTATGGCTACACCTTC

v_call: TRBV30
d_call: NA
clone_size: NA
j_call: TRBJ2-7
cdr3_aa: CAWSPGGHEQYF
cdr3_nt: TGTGCCTGGAGCCCCGGAGGGCACGAGCAGTACTTC

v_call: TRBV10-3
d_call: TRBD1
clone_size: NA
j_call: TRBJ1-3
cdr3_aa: CAISEPWELQGTGNTIYF
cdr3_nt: TGTGCCATCAGTGAGCCATGGGAATTACAGGGGACTGGAAACACCATATATTTT

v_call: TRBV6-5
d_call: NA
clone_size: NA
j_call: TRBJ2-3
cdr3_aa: CASVRRGTDTQYF
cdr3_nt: TGTGCCAGCGTCCGGAGGGGCACAGATACGCAGTATTTT

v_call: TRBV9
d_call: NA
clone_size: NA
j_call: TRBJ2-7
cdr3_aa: CASSVEPFAHEQYF
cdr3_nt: TGTGCCAGCAGCGTAGAGCCCTTTGCGCACGAGCAGTACTTC

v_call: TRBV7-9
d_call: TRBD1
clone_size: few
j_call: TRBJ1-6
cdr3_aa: CASSSGQGYNSPLHF
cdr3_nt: TGTGCCAGCAGCTCCGGACAGGGATATAATTCACCCCTCCACTTT

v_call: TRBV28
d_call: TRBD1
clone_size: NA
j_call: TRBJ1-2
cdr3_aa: CASSLWTGDGYTF
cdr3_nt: TGTGCCAGCAGTTTATGGACAGGGGATGGCTACACCTTC

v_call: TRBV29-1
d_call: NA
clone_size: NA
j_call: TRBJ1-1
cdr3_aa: CSVASGKTEAFF
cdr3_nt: TGCAGCGTCGCCTCGGGGAAGACTGAAGCTTTCTTT

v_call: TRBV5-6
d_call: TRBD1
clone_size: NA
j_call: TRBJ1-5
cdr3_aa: CASSSGTGSWGSNQPQHF
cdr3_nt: TGTGCCAGCAGCTCCGGGACAGGGTCTTGGGGTAGCAATCAGCCCCAGCATTTT

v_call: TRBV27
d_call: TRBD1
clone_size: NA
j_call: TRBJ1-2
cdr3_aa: CASSFRGGQGGYTF
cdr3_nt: TGTGCCAGCAGTTTCAGAGGGGGCCAGGGGGGCTACACCTTC

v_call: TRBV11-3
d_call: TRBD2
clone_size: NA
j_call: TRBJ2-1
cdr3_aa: CASSLERAGGYNEQFF
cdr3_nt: TGTGCCAGCAGCTTAGAGCGAGCGGGGGGGTACAATGAGCAGTTCTTC

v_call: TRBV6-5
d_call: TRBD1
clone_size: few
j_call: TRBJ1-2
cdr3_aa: CASTPRQGAYGYTF
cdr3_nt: TGTGCCAGCACCCCCCGGCAGGGGGCGTATGGCTACACCTTC

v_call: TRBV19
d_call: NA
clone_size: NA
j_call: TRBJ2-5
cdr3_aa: CASSGLKETQYF
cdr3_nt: TGTGCCAGTAGTGGACTAAAAGAGACCCAGTACTTC

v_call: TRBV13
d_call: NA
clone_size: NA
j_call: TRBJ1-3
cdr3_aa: CASSRDRSGGNTIYF
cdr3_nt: TGTGCCAGCAGCCGCGACAGGAGTGGTGGAAACACCATATATTTT

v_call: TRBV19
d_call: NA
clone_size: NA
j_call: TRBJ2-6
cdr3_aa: CASRSSGAGANVLTF
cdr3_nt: TGTGCCAGTAGATCCTCGGGGGCTGGGGCCAACGTCCTGACTTTC

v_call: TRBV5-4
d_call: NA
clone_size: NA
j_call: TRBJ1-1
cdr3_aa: CASSLDVAGVRNTEAFF
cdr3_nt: TGTGCCAGCAGCTTGGATGTGGCGGGCGTGAGGAACACTGAAGCTTTCTTT

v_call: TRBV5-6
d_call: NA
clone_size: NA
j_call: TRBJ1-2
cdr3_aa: CASSLPLAENYGYTF
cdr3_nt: TGTGCCAGCAGCTTGCCCCTAGCGGAGAACTATGGCTACACCTTC

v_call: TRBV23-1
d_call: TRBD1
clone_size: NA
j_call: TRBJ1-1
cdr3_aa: CANDRGPNSENTEAFF
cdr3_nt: TGCGCCAACGACAGGGGGCCAAATAGCGAGAACACTGAAGCTTTCTTT

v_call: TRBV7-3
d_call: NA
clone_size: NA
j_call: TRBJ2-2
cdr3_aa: CASTPLGGSLTGELFF
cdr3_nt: TGTGCCAGCACCCCATTAGGCGGCTCTTTAACCGGGGAGCTGTTTTTT

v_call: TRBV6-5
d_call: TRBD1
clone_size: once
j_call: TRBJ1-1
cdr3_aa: CASRERQGNTEAFF
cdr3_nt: TGTGCCAGCAGGGAGAGACAGGGGAACACTGAAGCTTTCTTT

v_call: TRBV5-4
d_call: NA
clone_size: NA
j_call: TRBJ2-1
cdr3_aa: CASSTRQESSEQFF
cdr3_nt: TGTGCCAGCAGCACCCGACAGGAATCCAGTGAGCAGTTCTTC

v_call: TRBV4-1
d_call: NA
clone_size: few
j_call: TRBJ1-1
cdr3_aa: CASSQVGNTEAFF
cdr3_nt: TGCGCCAGCAGCCAAGTGGGCAACACTGAAGCTTTCTTT

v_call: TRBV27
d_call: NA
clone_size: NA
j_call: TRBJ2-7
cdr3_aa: CASSFATTSSYEQYF
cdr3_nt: TGTGCCAGCAGTTTCGCGACAACCAGCTCCTACGAGCAGTACTTC

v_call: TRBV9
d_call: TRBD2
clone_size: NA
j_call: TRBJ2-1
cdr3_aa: CASSRGGSLYNEQFF
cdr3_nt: TGTGCCAGCAGCCGGGGGGGGTCTCTTTACAATGAGCAGTTCTTC

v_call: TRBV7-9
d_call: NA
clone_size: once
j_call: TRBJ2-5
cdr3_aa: CASSLEGRGQETQYF
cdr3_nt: TGTGCCAGCAGCTTAGAGGGCCGGGGCCAAGAGACCCAGTACTTC

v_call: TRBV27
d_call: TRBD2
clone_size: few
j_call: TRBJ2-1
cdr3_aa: CASSRSTSGFYEQFF
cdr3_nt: TGTGCCAGCAGTCGCTCGACTAGCGGGTTTTATGAGCAGTTCTTC

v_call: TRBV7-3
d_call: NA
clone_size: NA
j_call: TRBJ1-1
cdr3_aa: CASSRQGNTEAFF
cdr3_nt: TGTGCCAGCAGCCGTCAGGGGAACACTGAAGCTTTCTTT

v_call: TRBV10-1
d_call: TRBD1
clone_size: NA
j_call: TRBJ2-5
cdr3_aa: CASSESDRLLFQETQYF
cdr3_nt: TGCGCCAGCAGTGAGTCGGACAGGTTGCTCTTCCAAGAGACCCAGTACTTC

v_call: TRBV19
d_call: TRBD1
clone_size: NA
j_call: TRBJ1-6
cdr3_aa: CASSITGAGNSPLHF
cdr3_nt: TGTGCCAGTAGTATCACAGGGGCTGGAAATTCACCCCTCCACTTT